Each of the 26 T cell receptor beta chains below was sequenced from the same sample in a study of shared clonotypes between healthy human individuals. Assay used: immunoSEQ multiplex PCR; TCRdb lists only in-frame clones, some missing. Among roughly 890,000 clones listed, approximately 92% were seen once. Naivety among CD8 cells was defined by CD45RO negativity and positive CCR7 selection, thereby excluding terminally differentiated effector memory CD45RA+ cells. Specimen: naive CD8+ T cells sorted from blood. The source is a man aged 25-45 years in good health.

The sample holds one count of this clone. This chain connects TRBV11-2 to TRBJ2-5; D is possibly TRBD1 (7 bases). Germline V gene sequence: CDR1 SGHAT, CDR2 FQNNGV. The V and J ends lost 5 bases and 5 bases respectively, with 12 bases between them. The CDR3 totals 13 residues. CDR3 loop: CASSGGTAETQYF. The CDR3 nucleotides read TGTGCCAGCAGCGGAGGGACAGCGGAGACCCAGTACTTC.

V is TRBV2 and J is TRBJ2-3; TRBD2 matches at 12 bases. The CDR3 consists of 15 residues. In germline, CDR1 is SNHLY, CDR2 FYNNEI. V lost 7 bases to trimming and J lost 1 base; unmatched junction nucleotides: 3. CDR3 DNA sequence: TGTGCCAGCAAGAGACTAGCGGGGGGCACAGATACGCAGTATTTT. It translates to CASKRLAGGTDTQYF.

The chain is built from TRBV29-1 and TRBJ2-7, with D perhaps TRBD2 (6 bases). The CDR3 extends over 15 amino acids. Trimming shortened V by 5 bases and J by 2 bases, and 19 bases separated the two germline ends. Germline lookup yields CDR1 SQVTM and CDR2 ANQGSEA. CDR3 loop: CSVCLTGTPPYEQYF. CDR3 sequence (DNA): TGCAGCGTTTGTTTGACGGGGACTCCACCCTACGAGCAGTACTTC.

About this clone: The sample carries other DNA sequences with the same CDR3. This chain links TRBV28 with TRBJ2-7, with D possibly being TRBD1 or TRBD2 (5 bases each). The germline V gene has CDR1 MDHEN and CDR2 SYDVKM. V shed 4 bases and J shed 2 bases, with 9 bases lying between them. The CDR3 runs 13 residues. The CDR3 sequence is CASSYGGTYEQYF. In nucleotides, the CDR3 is TGTGCCAGCAGTTATGGGGGAACCTACGAGCAGTACTTC.

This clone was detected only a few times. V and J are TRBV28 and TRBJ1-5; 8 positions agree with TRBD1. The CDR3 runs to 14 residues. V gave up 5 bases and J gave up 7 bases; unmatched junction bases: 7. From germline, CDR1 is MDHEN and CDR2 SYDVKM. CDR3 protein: CASSPRTGWQPQHF. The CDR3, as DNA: TGTGCCAGCAGTCCCCGGACAGGGTGGCAGCCCCAGCATTTT.

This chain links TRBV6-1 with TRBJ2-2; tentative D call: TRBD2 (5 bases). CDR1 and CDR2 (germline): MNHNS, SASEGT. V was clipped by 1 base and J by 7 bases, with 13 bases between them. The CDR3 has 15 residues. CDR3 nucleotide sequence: TGTGCCAGCAGTGAAGTTGGTGGTGGAGGCGGGGAGCTGTTTTTT. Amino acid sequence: CASSEVGGGGGELFF.

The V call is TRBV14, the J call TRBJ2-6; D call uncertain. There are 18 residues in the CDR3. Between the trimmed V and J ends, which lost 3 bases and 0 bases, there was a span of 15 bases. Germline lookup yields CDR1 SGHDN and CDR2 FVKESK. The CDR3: CASSHSLLTDSGANVLTF. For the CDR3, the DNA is TGTGCCAGCAGCCACTCACTGCTTACGGACTCTGGGGCCAACGTCCTGACTTTC.

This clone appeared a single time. The CDR3 region has the DNA TGTGCCAGCAGTTATAGGGCGACAGGGAAGGTTTCAGGCGAAAAACTGTTTTTT. Translating it yields CASSYRATGKVSGEKLFF. The rearrangement uses TRBV28 and TRBJ1-4; 7 nucleotides match TRBD1. The CDR3 length is 18 residues. Germline V lookup: CDR1 MDHEN, CDR2 SYDVKM. Unmatched junction bases numbered 19, after V lost 4 bases and J lost 8 bases.

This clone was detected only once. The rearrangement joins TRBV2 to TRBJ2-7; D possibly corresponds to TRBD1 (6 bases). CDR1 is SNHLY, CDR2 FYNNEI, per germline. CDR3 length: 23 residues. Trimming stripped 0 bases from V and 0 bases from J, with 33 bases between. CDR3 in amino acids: CASSEASTENPSPFRGPSYEQYF. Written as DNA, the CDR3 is TGTGCCAGCAGTGAAGCCTCAACAGAAAACCCTTCACCCTTCAGGGGCCCCTCCTACGAGCAGTACTTC.

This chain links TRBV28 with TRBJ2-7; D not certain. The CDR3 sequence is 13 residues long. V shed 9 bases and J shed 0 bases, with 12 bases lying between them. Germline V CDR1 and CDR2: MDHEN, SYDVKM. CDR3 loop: CASGDKFSYEQYF. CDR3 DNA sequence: TGTGCCAGTGGAGACAAATTCTCCTACGAGCAGTACTTC. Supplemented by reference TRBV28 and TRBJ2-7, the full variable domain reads DVKVTQSSRYLVKRTGEKVFLECVQDMDHENMFWYRQDPGLGLRLIYFSYDVKMKEKGDIPEGYSVSREKKERFSLILESASTNQTSMYLCASGDKFSYEQYFGPGTRLTVT.

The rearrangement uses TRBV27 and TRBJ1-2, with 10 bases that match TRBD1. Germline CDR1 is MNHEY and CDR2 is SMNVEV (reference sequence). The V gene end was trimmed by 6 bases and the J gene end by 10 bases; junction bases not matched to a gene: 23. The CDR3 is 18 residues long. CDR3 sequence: CASREFYHRDRDRGAYTF. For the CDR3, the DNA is TGTGCCAGCAGAGAGTTTTACCATCGGGACCGGGACAGGGGAGCCTACACCTTC.

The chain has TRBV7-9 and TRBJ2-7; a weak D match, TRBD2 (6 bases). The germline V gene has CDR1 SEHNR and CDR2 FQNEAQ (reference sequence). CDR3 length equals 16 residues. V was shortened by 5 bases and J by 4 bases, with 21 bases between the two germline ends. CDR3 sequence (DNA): TGTGCCAGCAGCCCCCCGGCGCCCTCGAGCGGGTACGAGCAGTACTTC. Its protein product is CASSPPAPSSGYEQYF.

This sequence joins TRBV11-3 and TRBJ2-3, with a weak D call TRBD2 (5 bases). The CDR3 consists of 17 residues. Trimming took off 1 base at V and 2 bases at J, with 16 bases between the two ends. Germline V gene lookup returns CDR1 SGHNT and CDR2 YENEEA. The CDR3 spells CASSLVTPRGFTDTQYF. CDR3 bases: TGTGCCAGCAGCTTAGTTACACCCCGAGGGTTCACAGATACGCAGTATTTT.

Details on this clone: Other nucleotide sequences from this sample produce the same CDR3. In DNA, the CDR3 is TGCAGCGTTGAGGGTGGCTACGAGCAGTACTTC. It is translated as CSVEGGYEQYF. The chain uses TRBV29-1 and TRBJ2-7; no clear D. Germline V gives CDR1 SQVTM, CDR2 ANQGSEA. V gave up 3 bases and J gave up 3 bases, with 6 bases separating them. The CDR3 sequence is 11 residues long.

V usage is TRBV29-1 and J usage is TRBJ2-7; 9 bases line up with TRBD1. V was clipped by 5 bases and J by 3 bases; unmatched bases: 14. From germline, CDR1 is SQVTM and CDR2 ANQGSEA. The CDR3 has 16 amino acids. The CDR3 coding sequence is TGCAGCGTTATCCAACGATTTCCGGACAGGGGCTACGAGCAGTACTTC. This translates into CSVIQRFPDRGYEQYF.

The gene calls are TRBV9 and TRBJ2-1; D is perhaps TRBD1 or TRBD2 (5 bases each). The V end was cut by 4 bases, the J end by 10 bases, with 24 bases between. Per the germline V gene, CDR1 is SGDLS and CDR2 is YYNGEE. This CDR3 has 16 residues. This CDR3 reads CASSPLGRGPRLEQFF. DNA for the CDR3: TGTGCCAGCAGCCCCCTCGGCCGGGGCCCACGACTAGAGCAGTTCTTC. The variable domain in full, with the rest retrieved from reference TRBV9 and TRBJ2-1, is DSGVTQTPKHLITATGQRVTLRCSPRSGDLSVYWYQQSLDQGLQFLIQYYNGEERAKGNILERFSAQQFPDLHSELNLSSLELGDSALYFCASSPLGRGPRLEQFFGPGTRLTVL.

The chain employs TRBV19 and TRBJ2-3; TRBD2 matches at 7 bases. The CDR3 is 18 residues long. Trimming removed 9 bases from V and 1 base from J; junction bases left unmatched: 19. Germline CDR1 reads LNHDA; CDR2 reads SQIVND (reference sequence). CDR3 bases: TGTGCCAGCTCTTTAAGGCTCGGGACTATCCTGGGCACAGATACGCAGTATTTT. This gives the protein CASSLRLGTILGTDTQYF.

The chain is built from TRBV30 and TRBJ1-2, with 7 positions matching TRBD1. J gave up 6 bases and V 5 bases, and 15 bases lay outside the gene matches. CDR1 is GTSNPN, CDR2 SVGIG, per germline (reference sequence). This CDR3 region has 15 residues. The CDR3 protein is CAWAWDSGSGDGYTF. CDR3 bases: TGTGCCTGGGCTTGGGACAGCGGCTCGGGGGATGGCTACACCTTC.

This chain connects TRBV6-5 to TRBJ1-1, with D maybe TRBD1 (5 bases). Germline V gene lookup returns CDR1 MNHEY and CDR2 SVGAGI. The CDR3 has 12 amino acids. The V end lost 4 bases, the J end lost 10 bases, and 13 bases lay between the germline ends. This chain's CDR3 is CASSSGPLGAFF. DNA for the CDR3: TGTGCCAGCAGTTCGGGACCGCTCGGAGCTTTCTTT.

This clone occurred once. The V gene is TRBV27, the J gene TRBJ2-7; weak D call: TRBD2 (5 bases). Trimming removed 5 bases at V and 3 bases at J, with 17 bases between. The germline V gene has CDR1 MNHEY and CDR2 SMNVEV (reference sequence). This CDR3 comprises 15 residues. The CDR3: CASSKDGGPYYEQYF. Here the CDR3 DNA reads TGTGCCAGCAGTAAGGACGGCGGGCCCTACTACGAGCAGTACTTC.

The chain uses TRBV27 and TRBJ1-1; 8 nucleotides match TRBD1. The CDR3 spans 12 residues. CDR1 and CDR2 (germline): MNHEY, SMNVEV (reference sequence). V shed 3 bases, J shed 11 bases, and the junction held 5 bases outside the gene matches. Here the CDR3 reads CASSFPRGRAFF. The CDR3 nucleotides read TGTGCCAGCAGTTTTCCCAGGGGGCGGGCTTTCTTT.

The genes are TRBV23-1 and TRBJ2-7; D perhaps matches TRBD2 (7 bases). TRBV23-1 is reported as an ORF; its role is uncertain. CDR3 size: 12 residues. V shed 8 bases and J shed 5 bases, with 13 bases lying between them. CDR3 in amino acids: CASGGGRDEQYF. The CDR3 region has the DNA TGCGCCAGCGGGGGGGGCCGGGACGAGCAGTACTTC.

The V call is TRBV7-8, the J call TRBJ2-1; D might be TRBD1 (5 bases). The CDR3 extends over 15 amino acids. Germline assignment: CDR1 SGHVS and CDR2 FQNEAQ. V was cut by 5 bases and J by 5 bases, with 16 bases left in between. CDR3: CASSQFDRAHNEQFF. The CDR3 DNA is TGTGCCAGCAGCCAGTTCGACAGAGCACACAATGAGCAGTTCTTC.

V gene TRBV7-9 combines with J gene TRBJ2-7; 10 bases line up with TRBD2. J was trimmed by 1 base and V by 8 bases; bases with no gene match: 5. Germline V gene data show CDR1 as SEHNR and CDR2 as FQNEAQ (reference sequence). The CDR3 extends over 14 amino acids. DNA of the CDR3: TGTGCCAGCTCTAGCGGGAGTAAATCCTACGAGCAGTACTTC. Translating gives CASSSGSKSYEQYF.

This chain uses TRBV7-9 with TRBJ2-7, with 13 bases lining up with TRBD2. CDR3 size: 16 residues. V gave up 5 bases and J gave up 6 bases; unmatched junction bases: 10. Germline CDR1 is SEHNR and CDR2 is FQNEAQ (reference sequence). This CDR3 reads CASSTTSGRAPSEQYF. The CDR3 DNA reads TGTGCCAGCAGCACAACTAGCGGGAGGGCCCCGAGCGAGCAGTACTTC.

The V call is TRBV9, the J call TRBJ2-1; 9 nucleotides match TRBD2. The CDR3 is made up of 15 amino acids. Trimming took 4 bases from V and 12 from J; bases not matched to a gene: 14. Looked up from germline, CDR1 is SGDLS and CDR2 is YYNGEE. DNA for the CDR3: TGTGCCAGCAGCCGCCCGGGGGGCGGGAGGGCCTGGCAGTTCTTC. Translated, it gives CASSRPGGGRAWQFF.